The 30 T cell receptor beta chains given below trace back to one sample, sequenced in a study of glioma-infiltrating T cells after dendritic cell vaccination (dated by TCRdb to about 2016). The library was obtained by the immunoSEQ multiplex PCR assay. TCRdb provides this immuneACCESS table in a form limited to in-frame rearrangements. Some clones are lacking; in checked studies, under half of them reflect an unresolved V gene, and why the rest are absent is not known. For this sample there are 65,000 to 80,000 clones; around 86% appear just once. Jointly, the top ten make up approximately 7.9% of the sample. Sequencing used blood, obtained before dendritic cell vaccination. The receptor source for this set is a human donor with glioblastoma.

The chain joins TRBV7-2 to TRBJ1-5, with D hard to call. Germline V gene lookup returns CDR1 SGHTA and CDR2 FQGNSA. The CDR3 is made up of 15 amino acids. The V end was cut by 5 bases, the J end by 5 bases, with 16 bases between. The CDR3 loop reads CASSPGVGFHQPQHF. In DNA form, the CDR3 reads TGTGCCAGCAGCCCCGGAGTAGGATTTCATCAGCCCCAGCATTTT.

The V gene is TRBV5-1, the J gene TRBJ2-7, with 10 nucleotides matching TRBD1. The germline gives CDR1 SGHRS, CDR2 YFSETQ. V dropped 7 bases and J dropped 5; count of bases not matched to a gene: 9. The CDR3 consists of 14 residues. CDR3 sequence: CASEPGQGSNEQYF. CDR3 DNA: TGCGCCAGCGAGCCGGGACAGGGGTCGAACGAGCAGTACTTC.

Here the CDR3 reads CASSLGSGGGNIQYF. The DNA for the CDR3 is TGTGCCAGCAGCTTGGGATCGGGGGGCGGAAACATTCAGTACTTC. This rearrangement joins TRBV5-6 to TRBJ2-4, with D perhaps TRBD2 (7 bases). The germline V gene has CDR1 SGHDT and CDR2 YYEEEE. With 0 bases removed from V and 6 bases from J, the gap between germline ends came to 13 bases. CDR3 length equals 15 residues.

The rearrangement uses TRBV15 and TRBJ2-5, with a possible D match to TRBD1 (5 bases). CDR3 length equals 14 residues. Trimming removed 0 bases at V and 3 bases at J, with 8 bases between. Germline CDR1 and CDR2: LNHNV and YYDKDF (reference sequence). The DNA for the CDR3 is TGTGCCACCAGCAGAGAAGGGGTAGAAGAGACCCAGTACTTC. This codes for CATSREGVEETQYF.

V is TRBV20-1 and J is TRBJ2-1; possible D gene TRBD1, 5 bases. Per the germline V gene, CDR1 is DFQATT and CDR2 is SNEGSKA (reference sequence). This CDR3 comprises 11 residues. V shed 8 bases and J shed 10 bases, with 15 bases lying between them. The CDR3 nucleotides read TGCAGTCCAGGGAACAATGTAGAGCAGTTCTTC. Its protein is CSPGNNVEQFF.

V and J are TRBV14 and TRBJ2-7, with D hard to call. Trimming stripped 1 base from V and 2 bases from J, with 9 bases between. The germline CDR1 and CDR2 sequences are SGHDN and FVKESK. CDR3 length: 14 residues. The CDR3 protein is CASSQGALPYEQYF. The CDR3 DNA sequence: TGTGCCAGCAGCCAAGGGGCGCTCCCCTACGAGCAGTACTTC.

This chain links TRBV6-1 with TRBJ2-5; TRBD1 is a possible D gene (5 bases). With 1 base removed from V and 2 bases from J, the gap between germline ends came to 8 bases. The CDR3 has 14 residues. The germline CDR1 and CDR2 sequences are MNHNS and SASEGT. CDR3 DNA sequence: TGTGCCAGCAGTGAAGATCAGGGACAAGAGACCCAGTACTTC. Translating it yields CASSEDQGQETQYF.

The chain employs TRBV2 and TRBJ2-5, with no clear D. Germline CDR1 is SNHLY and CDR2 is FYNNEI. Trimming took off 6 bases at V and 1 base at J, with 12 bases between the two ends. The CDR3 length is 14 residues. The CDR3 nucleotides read TGTGCCAGCAGCAATCAAAGCCCCCAAGAGACCCAGTACTTC. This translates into CASSNQSPQETQYF.

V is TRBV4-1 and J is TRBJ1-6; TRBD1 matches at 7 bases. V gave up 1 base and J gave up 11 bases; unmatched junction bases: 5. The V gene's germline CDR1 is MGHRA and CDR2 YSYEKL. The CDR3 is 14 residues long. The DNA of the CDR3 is TGCGCCAGCAGCCAAGCAGGGGGTGAGCCACCCCTCCACTTT. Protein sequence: CASSQAGGEPPLHF.

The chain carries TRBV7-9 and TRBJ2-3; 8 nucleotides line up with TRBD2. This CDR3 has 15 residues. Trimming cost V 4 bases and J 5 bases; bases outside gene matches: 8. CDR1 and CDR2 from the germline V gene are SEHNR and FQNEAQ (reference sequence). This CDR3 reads CASSWIAGIEDTQYF. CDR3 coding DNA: TGTGCCAGCAGCTGGATAGCGGGGATTGAAGATACGCAGTATTTT.

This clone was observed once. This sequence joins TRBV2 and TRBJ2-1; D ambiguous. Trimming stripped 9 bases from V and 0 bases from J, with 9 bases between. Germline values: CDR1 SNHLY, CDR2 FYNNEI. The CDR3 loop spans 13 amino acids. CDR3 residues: CASYLSSYNEQFF. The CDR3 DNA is TGTGCCAGTTACTTAAGCTCCTACAATGAGCAGTTCTTC.

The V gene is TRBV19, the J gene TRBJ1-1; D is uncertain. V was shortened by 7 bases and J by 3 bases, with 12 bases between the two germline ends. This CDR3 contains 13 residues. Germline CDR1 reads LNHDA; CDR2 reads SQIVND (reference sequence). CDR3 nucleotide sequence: TGTGCCAGTACCCTAGACGGTTACACTGAAGCTTTCTTT. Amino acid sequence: CASTLDGYTEAFF.

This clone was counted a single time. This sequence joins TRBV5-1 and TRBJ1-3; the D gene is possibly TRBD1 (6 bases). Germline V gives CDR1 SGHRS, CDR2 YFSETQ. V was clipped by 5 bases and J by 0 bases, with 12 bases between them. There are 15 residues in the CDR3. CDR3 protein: CASSLEGGSGNTIYF. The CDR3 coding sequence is TGCGCCAGCAGTTTAGAAGGGGGCTCTGGAAACACCATATATTTT.

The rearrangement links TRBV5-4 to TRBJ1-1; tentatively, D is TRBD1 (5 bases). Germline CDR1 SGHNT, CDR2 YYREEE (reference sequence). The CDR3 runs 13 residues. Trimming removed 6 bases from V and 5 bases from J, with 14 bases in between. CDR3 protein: CASNAGLGTEAFF. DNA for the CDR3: TGTGCCAGCAATGCAGGGCTGGGAACTGAAGCTTTCTTT.

The CDR3 coding sequence is TGTGCCAGCAGCTTAATCAGAAAAGAGACCCAGTACTTC. Protein sequence: CASSLIRKETQYF. V usage is TRBV7-6 and J usage is TRBJ2-5; D remains unclear. Germline lookup yields CDR1 SGHVS and CDR2 FNYEAQ. The CDR3 consists of 13 residues. Trimming pared 2 bases from V and 3 bases from J, leaving 7 bases between. Based on the CDR3 plus reference TRBV7-6 and TRBJ2-5, the full variable domain is GAGVSQSPRYKVTKRGQDVALRCDPISGHVSLYWYRQALGQGPEFLTYFNYEAQQDKSGLPNDRFSAERPEGSISTLTIQRTEQRDSAMYRCASSLIRKETQYFGPGTRLLVL.

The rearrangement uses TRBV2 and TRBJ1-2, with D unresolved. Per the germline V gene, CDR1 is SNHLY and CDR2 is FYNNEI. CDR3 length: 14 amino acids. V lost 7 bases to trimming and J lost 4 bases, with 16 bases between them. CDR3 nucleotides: TGTGCCAGCAAGAGAGGCCCTGATGGCTATGGCTACACCTTC. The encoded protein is CASKRGPDGYGYTF.

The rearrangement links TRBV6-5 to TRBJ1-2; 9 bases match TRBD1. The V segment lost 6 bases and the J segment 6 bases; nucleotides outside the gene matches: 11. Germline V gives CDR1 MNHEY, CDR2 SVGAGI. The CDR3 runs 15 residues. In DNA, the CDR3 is TGTGCCAGCAGGCCACAGGGGGCGCGGAAGGATGGCTACACCTTC. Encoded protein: CASRPQGARKDGYTF.

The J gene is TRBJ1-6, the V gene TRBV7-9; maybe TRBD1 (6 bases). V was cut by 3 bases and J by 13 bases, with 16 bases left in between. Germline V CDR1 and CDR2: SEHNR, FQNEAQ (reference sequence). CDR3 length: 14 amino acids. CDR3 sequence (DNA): TGTGCCAGCAGCTTGAGGGGGGGCGCCGATCCCCTCCACTTT. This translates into CASSLRGGADPLHF.

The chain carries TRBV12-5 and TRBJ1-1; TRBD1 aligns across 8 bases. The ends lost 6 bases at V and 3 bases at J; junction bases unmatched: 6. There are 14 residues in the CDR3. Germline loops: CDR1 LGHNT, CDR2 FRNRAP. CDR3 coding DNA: TGTGCTAGTGGCCAGACAGGGGTGGACACTGAAGCTTTCTTT. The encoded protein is CASGQTGVDTEAFF. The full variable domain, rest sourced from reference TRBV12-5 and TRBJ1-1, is DARVTQTPRHKVTEMGQEVTMRCQPILGHNTVFWYRQTMMQGLELLAYFRNRAPLDDSGMPKDRFSAEMPDATLATLKIQPSEPRDSAVYFCASGQTGVDTEAFFGQGTRLTVV.

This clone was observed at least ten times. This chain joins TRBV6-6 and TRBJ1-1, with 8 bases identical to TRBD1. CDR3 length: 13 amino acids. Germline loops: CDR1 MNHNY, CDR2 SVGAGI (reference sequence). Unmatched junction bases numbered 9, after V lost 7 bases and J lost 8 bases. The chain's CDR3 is CASIWTGQREAFF. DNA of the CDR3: TGTGCCAGCATATGGACAGGGCAAAGGGAAGCTTTCTTT.

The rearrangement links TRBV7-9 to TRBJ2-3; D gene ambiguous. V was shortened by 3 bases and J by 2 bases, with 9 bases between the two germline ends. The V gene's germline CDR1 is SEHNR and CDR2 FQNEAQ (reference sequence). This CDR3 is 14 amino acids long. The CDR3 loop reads CASSFTVPTDTQYF. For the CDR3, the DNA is TGTGCCAGCAGCTTTACTGTACCCACAGATACGCAGTATTTT.

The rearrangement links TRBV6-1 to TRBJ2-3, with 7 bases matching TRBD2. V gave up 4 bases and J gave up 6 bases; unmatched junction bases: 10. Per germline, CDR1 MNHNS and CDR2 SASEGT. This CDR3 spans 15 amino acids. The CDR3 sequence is CASSVRERGEDTQYF. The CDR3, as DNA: TGTGCCAGCAGTGTTAGAGAGCGGGGTGAGGATACGCAGTATTTT.

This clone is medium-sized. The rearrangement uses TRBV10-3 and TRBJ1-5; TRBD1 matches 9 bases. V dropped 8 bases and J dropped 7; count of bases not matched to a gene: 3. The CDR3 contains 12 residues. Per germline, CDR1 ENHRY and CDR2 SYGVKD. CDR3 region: CAIGTGRQPQHF. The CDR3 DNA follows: TGTGCCATCGGGACAGGGAGACAGCCCCAGCATTTT.

The CDR3 region is CASSSRVNTEAFF. DNA of the CDR3: TGTGCCAGTAGTTCCAGGGTAAACACTGAAGCTTTCTTT. The chain uses TRBV19 and TRBJ1-1; TRBD1 might be the D (5 bases). CDR3 length equals 13 residues. V was shortened by 5 bases and J by 2 bases, with 9 bases between the two germline ends. Germline-derived CDR1 and CDR2 are LNHDA and SQIVND (reference sequence).

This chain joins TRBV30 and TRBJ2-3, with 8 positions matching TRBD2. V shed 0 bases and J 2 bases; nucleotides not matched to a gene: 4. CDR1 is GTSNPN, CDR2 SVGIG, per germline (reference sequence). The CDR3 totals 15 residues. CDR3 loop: CAWSVLAAVTDTQYF. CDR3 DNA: TGTGCCTGGAGTGTACTAGCGGCGGTCACAGATACGCAGTATTTT.

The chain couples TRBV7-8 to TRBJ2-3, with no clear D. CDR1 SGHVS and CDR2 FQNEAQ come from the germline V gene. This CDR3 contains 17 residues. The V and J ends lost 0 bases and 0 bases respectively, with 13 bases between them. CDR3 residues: CASSLARVQRSTDTQYF. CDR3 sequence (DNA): TGTGCCAGCAGCTTAGCACGGGTACAACGAAGCACAGATACGCAGTATTTT. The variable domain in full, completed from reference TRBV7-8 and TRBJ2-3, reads GAGVSQSPRYKVAKRGQDVALRCDPISGHVSLFWYQQALGQGPEFLTYFQNEAQLDKSGLPSDRFFAERPEGSVSTLKIQRTQQEDSAVYLCASSLARVQRSTDTQYFGPGTRLTVL.

CDR3 residues: CASSLGRDYSFPDNYGYTF. Here the CDR3 DNA reads TGCGCCAGCAGCTTGGGGCGGGACTACTCCTTCCCTGATAACTATGGCTACACCTTC. The chain is built from TRBV5-1 and TRBJ1-2; a possible D gene is TRBD1 (5 bases). This CDR3 is 19 amino acids long. Germline CDR1 is SGHRS and CDR2 is YFSETQ. V shed 0 bases and J shed 1 base, with 22 bases lying between them.

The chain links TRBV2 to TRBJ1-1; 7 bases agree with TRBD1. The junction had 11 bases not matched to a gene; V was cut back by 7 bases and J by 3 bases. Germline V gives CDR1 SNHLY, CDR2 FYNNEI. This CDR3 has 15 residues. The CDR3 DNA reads TGTGCCAGCACCCCAATGGGGGACAGTGACACTGAAGCTTTCTTT. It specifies CASTPMGDSDTEAFF.

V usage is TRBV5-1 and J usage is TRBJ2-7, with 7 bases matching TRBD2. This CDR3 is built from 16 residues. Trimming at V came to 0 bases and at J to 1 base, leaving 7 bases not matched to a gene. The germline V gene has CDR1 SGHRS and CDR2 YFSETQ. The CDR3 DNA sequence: TGCGCCAGCAGCTTGGCCGGGGGGAGGGTTTCCTACGAGCAGTACTTC. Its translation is CASSLAGGRVSYEQYF.

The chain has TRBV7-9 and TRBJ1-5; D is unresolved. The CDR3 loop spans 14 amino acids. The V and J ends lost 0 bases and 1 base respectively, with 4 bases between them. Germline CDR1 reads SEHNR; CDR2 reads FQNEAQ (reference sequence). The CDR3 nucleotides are TGTGCCAGCAGCTTAGCAGAGAGCAATCAGCCCCAGCATTTT. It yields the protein CASSLAESNQPQHF. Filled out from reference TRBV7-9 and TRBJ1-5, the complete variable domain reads DTGVSQNPRHKITKRGQNVTFRCDPISEHNRLYWYRQTLGQGPEFLTYFQNEAQLEKSRLLSDRFSAERPKGSFSTLEIQRTEQGDSAMYLCASSLAESNQPQHFGDGTRLSIL.